Described below is a single T cell receptor beta chain sequence and its context. Its antigen is unknown. No base-level quality is on record; no much larger clone is a single base apart. During the collection period, no infections or other immune events were recorded for the healthy donors. Healthy-donor blood repertoires served as a training cohort to calibrate time-dependent variance in a beta-binomial model of T-cell clone differential abundance. There were roughly 10 healthy donors in the training cohort, of whom 3 were female and 7 were male. On average the donors were around 44 years old, and their ages spanned about 25 to 64 years. Whole blood, obtained from a commercial supplier, was collected from each healthy donor at three time points spaced approximately 15 days apart. For immunosequencing, genomic DNA was extracted from unsorted whole blood. This entry comes from a study of identifying expanded T cells in peripheral blood (dated by TCRdb to between 2018 and 2021). In the study overall: Technical replicates were generated by sequencing separate aliquots of the same genomic DNA pool, with four replicates compared pairwise. Findings and caveats that apply to the study as a whole: Variance in clone template counts between approximately 2-week samples significantly increased with total template count across all healthy donors. The authors expected biological variance in healthy repertoires might increase further over much longer intervals such as months to years. The binomial model flagged around 1.3 differentially abundant clones between technical replicates, compared with about 16 over about two weeks and 19 over around four weeks. Both the number of clones called differentially abundant and the false-positive rate were significantly reduced by the beta-binomial model across all healthy-donor time intervals.

Spanning cysteine to phenylalanine, the CDR3 consists of 14 amino acids. Only the CDR3 DNA stays, 42 bases, in frame from base 1. At the junction V is shortened by 0 bases and J by 4 bases, with 9 bases in between. For CDR1 and CDR2, the germline V gene lists MNHNS and SASEGT. TCRbeta CDR3 regions were profiled with the immunoSEQ Assay using bias-controlled multiplex PCR amplification of genomic DNA. Per the authors' processing: To quantify the absolute abundance of each unique TCRbeta CDR3 region, the sequences were collapsed and filtered. Differential abundance was assessed using a binomial (Fisher-equivalent) model and a beta-binomial model in which time-dependent variance fitted from healthy donors was added. Clones with fewer than 5 combined templates were removed, and a clone was called differentially abundant if the clone's Benjamini-Hochberg FDR was below 0.01. In the beta-binomial model, variance was expressed as a function of the total template count across the two samples, in the form v = (b*log(k)+a)^2. The immuneACCESS repertoire file appears here via TCRdb, limited to in-frame rearrangements. These files lack a portion of the clones; in checked studies, under half of the deficit traces to unresolved V genes, and the cause of the others is not known. Clonal size and the V and J genes are those of that table, whereas D and trimming came from the DNA. In all, the sample holds more than 85,000 clones, and approximately 89% of those were seen once. The ten most abundant clones make up 12% to 15% of the sample.

This clonotype originated in a person between 18 and 70 years old in good health. Sequencing was carried out using blood. The chain links TRBV6-1 with TRBJ2-5; no D gene can be assigned with confidence. The CDR3 protein is CASSEASRRETQYF. The DNA sequence is as follows: TGTGCCAGCAGTGAAGCTTCCCGACGAGAGACCCAGTACTTC.